The 19 T cell receptor beta chains below were found in one sample sequenced in a study of blood T cell repertoires in COVID-19. Repertoires were generated with immunoSEQ multiplex PCR, while TCRdb's copy carries only in-frame clones and drops some. In the table there are approximately 170,000 clones, about 85% of which are singletons. The source material was PBMCs or T cells enriched from blood (not recorded which). These receptors were collected from a woman aged 50 to 60 who had recovered from COVID-19.

This clone was detected many times. The chain employs TRBV6-8 and TRBJ2-5; 9 nucleotides line up with TRBD2. J was trimmed by 2 bases and V by 5 bases; bases with no gene match: 9. The germline V gene has CDR1 MNHGY and CDR2 SAAAGT. This CDR3 is built from 16 residues. The CDR3 loop is CASSQGTSSGQETQYF. As DNA, the CDR3 is TGTGCCAGCAGTCAAGGGACTAGCTCGGGGCAAGAGACCCAGTACTTC.

The chain uses TRBV4-3 and TRBJ1-1; D is ambiguous. Trimming took off 0 bases at V and 10 bases at J, with 18 bases between the two ends. The CDR3 sequence is 15 residues long. Germline V gene lookup returns CDR1 LGHNA and CDR2 YSLEER. Written as DNA, the CDR3 is TGCGCCAGCAGCCAAGATGGGCAGCTGAACCGCGTAGCTTTCTTT. Its translation: CASSQDGQLNRVAFF.

This rearrangement joins TRBV6-6 to TRBJ1-2; possibly TRBD1 for D (6 bases). Germline lookup yields CDR1 MNHNY and CDR2 SVGAGI (reference sequence). Trimming stripped 10 bases from V and 4 bases from J, with 13 bases between. The CDR3 sequence is 12 residues long. The CDR3 protein is CATRGGIYGYTF. DNA for the CDR3: TGTGCCACGAGGGGGGGAATCTATGGCTACACCTTC.

This clone occurred once. This rearrangement joins TRBV7-2 to TRBJ1-1; TRBD1 aligns across 12 bases. The CDR3 runs to 19 residues. V shed 5 bases, J shed 4 bases, and the junction held 17 bases outside the gene matches. Germline V gene sequence: CDR1 SGHTA, CDR2 FQGNSA. The CDR3 reads CASSLPRGGQGARGTEAFF. The CDR3 bases are TGTGCCAGCAGCCTACCCAGGGGGGGACAGGGGGCCAGAGGCACTGAAGCTTTCTTT.

The V call is TRBV11-3, the J call TRBJ2-1; D may be TRBD2 (6 bases). The germline V and J ends were trimmed by 4 bases and 8 bases, with 18 bases remaining between them. Germline values: CDR1 SGHNT, CDR2 YENEEA. This CDR3 region has 15 residues. The CDR3 spells CASSSSALRRDEQFF. CDR3 in DNA: TGTGCCAGCAGCTCTAGCGCGTTACGAAGGGATGAGCAGTTCTTC.

The rearrangement links TRBV9 to TRBJ1-2, with D unresolved. This CDR3 has 13 residues. Germline V gene sequence: CDR1 SGDLS, CDR2 YYNGEE. V was pared by 0 bases and J by 6 bases, with 9 bases between. The CDR3 region is CASSVATRNGYTF. The DNA for the CDR3 is TGTGCCAGCAGCGTAGCTACGCGGAATGGCTACACCTTC.

The rearrangement joins TRBV7-8 to TRBJ1-1, with 9 bases fitting TRBD1. CDR3 length: 16 amino acids. Germline CDR1 SGHVS, CDR2 FQNEAQ. V trimming: 3 bases; J trimming: 1 base; junction bases outside the gene matches: 6. The DNA of the CDR3 is TGTGCCAGCAGCTTCCGGACAGGGGAGAGGAACACTGAAGCTTTCTTT. It is translated as CASSFRTGERNTEAFF.

The V and J genes are TRBV5-1 and TRBJ2-6; D is unclear. Germline V gene data show CDR1 as SGHRS and CDR2 as YFSETQ. The ends were cut back, 7 bases at V and 0 bases at J, with 2 bases in the middle. This CDR3 region has 12 residues. The CDR3 spells CASLSGANVLTF. For the CDR3, the DNA is TGCGCCAGCCTCTCTGGGGCCAACGTCCTGACTTTC. Full variable domain (rest looked up from reference TRBV5-1 and TRBJ2-6): KAGVTQTPRYLIKTRGQQVTLSCSPISGHRSVSWYQQTPGQGLQFLFEYFSETQRNKGNFPGRFSGRQFSNSRSEMNVSTLELGDSALYLCASLSGANVLTFGAGSRLTVL.

The chain recombines TRBV18 with TRBJ1-1, with TRBD1 identical over 7 bases. The germline V gene encodes CDR1 KGHSH and CDR2 LQKENI. The CDR3 runs to 14 residues. With 5 bases clipped from V and 3 bases from J, the junction kept 6 bases outside the gene matches. Here the CDR3 DNA reads TGTGCCAGCTCATCGACCACAGGGGACACTGAAGCTTTCTTT. This translates into CASSSTTGDTEAFF.

The chain carries TRBV6-2 or TRBV6-3 and TRBJ2-3; D gene uncertain. Germline V CDR1 and CDR2: MNHEY, SVGEGT. The V end was cut by 1 base, the J end by 5 bases, with 7 bases between. CDR3 length: 13 residues. CDR3 residues: CASSYFPGDTQYF. The CDR3 DNA reads as TGTGCCAGCAGTTACTTCCCAGGAGATACGCAGTATTTT.

The chain couples TRBV7-2 to TRBJ1-2, with D perhaps matching TRBD1 (6 bases). The V end lost 5 bases, the J end lost 7 bases, and 26 bases lay between the germline ends. CDR3 length equals 17 residues. Germline V gene lookup returns CDR1 SGHTA and CDR2 FQGNSA. The CDR3 region is CASSPTGGTRNQGGYTF. CDR3 DNA: TGTGCCAGCAGCCCCACGGGAGGGACACGAAACCAGGGTGGCTACACCTTC.

The gene calls are TRBV7-9 and TRBJ2-3; 11 bases fit TRBD2. The germline gives CDR1 SEHNR, CDR2 FQNEAQ (reference sequence). The V and J ends lost 5 bases and 0 bases, in that order; junction bases with no gene match: 7. CDR3 size: 17 residues. CDR3 bases: TGTGCCAGCAGCAAGAAACTAGCGGGGGCTAGCACAGATACGCAGTATTTT. Translating it yields CASSKKLAGASTDTQYF.

This chain connects TRBV11-2 to TRBJ1-5; D is perhaps TRBD1 (5 bases). The germline V gene has CDR1 SGHAT and CDR2 FQNNGV. The CDR3 runs to 15 residues. Trimming pared 2 bases from V and 7 bases from J, leaving 15 bases between. This chain's CDR3 is CASSLSPGLSQPQHF. CDR3 coding DNA: TGTGCCAGCAGCTTAAGCCCAGGGTTGAGCCAGCCCCAGCATTTT.

This chain connects TRBV28 to TRBJ2-7; 8 bases map to TRBD1. J was trimmed by 3 bases and V by 6 bases; bases with no gene match: 7. Germline V gene lookup returns CDR1 MDHEN and CDR2 SYDVKM. The CDR3 loop spans 14 amino acids. The CDR3 DNA reads as TGTGCCAGCAGCCACCCGGACAGGGACTACGAGCAGTACTTC. Its translation is CASSHPDRDYEQYF.

This sequence joins TRBV19 and TRBJ1-3; TRBD1 is a possible D gene (5 bases). Trimming cost V 3 bases and J 0 bases, with 15 bases left between them. The CDR3 is 17 amino acids. In germline, CDR1 is LNHDA, CDR2 SQIVND (reference sequence). Here the CDR3 DNA reads TGTGCCAGTAGTATCGTCCCACAGGTTTCCTCTGGAAACACCATATATTTT. It is translated as CASSIVPQVSSGNTIYF.

This chain links TRBV9 with TRBJ1-3, with D unresolved. From germline, CDR1 is SGDLS and CDR2 YYNGEE. The length of the CDR3 is 14 residues. V was pared by 3 bases and J by 0 bases, with 7 bases between. The CDR3 bases are TGTGCCAGCAGCGCTCGCGCCTCTGGAAACACCATATATTTT. It is translated as CASSARASGNTIYF.

This chain uses TRBV19 with TRBJ2-3, with D possibly matching TRBD1 (6 bases). Deletions cut 6 bases from V and 5 bases from J, with 18 bases between. This CDR3 is 15 amino acids long. Germline V gives CDR1 LNHDA, CDR2 SQIVND (reference sequence). For the CDR3, the DNA is TGTGCCAGTAGATTGACGACAGGCGGTCGAGATACGCAGTATTTT. As protein: CASRLTTGGRDTQYF. Full variable domain (rest looked up from reference TRBV19 and TRBJ2-3): DGGITQSPKYLFRKEGQNVTLSCEQNLNHDAMYWYRQDPGQGLRLIYYSQIVNDFQKGDIAEGYSVSREKKESFPLTVTSAQKNPTAFYLCASRLTTGGRDTQYFGPGTRLTVL.

The chain links TRBV3-1 (or the pseudogene TRBV3-2) to TRBJ1-2, with TRBD1 identical over 12 bases. CDR1 and CDR2 (germline): LGHDT, YNNKEL (reference sequence). The V and J ends lost 2 bases and 4 bases, in that order; junction bases with no gene match: 5. CDR3 length: 16 amino acids. The CDR3 loop is CASSQRGQGAVYGYTF. CDR3 DNA sequence: TGTGCCAGCAGCCAAAGGGGACAGGGGGCCGTCTATGGCTACACCTTC.

The chain couples TRBV10-3 to TRBJ1-6, with 7 bases matching TRBD1. The CDR3 loop spans 14 amino acids. With 10 bases clipped from V and 7 bases from J, the junction kept 10 bases outside the gene matches. Germline CDR1 reads ENHRY; CDR2 reads SYGVKD. In DNA, the CDR3 is TGTGCCACAGCCACCGGGACAGAGAATTCACCCCTCCACTTT. Its protein product is CATATGTENSPLHF.